One and the same sample provided the 4 T cell receptor beta chains below, sequenced in a study of T cell responses to AZD1222 COVID-19 vaccine. Assay used: immunoSEQ multiplex PCR; TCRdb lists only in-frame clones, some missing. Seen here are about 150,000 clones, about 90% observed once, and the top ten hold 1.9%. Sequences were derived from peripheral blood, sampled on day 0 of AZD1222 vaccination. All receptors come from an adult in good health.

J is TRBJ1-1 and V is TRBV14; 8 positions match TRBD1. This CDR3 spans 16 amino acids. V was clipped by 1 base and J by 10 bases; unmatched bases: 14. The V gene's germline CDR1 is SGHDN and CDR2 FVKESK. The CDR3 nucleotides are TGTGCCAGCAGCCAAGTAGTTGGACAGGGCCTACCCGGAGCTTTCTTT. It translates to CASSQVVGQGLPGAFF. Full variable domain (rest looked up from reference TRBV14 and TRBJ1-1): EAGVTQFPSHSVIEKGQTVTLRCDPISGHDNLYWYRRVMGKEIKFLLHFVKESKQDESGMPNNRFLAERTGGTYSTLKVQPAELEDSGVYFCASSQVVGQGLPGAFFGQGTRLTVV.

This rearrangement joins TRBV28 to TRBJ1-1, with no clear D. V shed 6 bases and J shed 4 bases, with 21 bases lying between them. Germline-derived CDR1 and CDR2 are MDHEN and SYDVKM. The CDR3 is 16 residues long. The CDR3 DNA reads as TGTGCCAGCAGACACCTGGGCGGGGTTCGAGGCACTGAAGCTTTCTTT. Its translation: CASRHLGGVRGTEAFF.

The V and J genes are TRBV4-2 and TRBJ1-1, with 9 bases fitting TRBD1. CDR3 length equals 15 residues. J was trimmed by 1 base and V by 4 bases; bases with no gene match: 4. Germline loops: CDR1 LGHNA, CDR2 YNFKEQ. This CDR3 is CASSPQDRGNTEAFF. The DNA for the CDR3 is TGTGCCAGCAGCCCCCAGGACAGGGGGAACACTGAAGCTTTCTTT.

The chain combines TRBV2 with TRBJ1-1; D unclear. Trimming shortened V by 10 bases and J by 2 bases, and 8 bases separated the two germline ends. This CDR3 contains 11 residues. Germline V gene lookup returns CDR1 SNHLY and CDR2 FYNNEI. CDR3 sequence: CATFTNTEAFF. The CDR3 DNA reads as TGTGCCACCTTTACTAACACTGAAGCTTTCTTT.